Presented here are 12 T cell receptor beta chains from one specimen sequenced in a study of blood T cell repertoires in COVID-19. Method: immunoSEQ multiplex PCR; TCRdb's copy keeps in-frame clones and lacks some. In the table there are 210,000 or so clones, 84% of which are singletons. Sequencing was performed on peripheral blood. The receptors were sampled from a woman aged 80 or over with active or convalescent COVID-19.

This chain connects TRBV7-9 to TRBJ2-1, with D possibly being TRBD2 (6 bases). V was shortened by 5 bases and J by 7 bases, with 21 bases between the two germline ends. Germline V gene lookup returns CDR1 SEHNR and CDR2 FQNEAQ (reference sequence). The CDR3 consists of 16 residues. CDR3 sequence reads: CASSPSGLYFGNEQFF. The DNA for the CDR3 is TGTGCCAGCAGCCCGTCGGGACTGTATTTCGGAAATGAGCAGTTCTTC.

The V and J genes are TRBV9 and TRBJ2-1, with TRBD2 matching over 12 bases. Unmatched junction bases numbered 10, after V lost 0 bases and J lost 15 bases. CDR1 and CDR2 from the germline V gene are SGDLS and YYNGEE. This CDR3 is built from 15 residues. CDR3 in amino acids: CASSVAASGRAGMFF. In DNA form, the CDR3 reads TGTGCCAGCAGCGTAGCGGCTAGCGGGAGGGCCGGGATGTTCTTC.

V is TRBV5-1 and J is TRBJ1-1; tentative D call: TRBD1 (6 bases). CDR1 is SGHRS and CDR2 is YFSETQ in the germline V gene. The CDR3 extends over 14 amino acids. Trimming cost V 6 bases and J 2 bases, with 14 bases left between them. This CDR3 reads CASTLGGANTEAFF. CDR3 in DNA: TGCGCCAGCACCCTGGGGGGGGCCAACACTGAAGCTTTCTTT.

This chain links TRBV4-2 with TRBJ1-2; D gene ambiguous. Trimming took off 4 bases at V and 2 bases at J, with 14 bases between the two ends. The CDR3 contains 15 residues. CDR1 LGHNA and CDR2 YNFKEQ come from the germline V gene. CDR3 DNA: TGTGCCAGCAGCCCCCCCAGTCCCCCAAACTATGGCTACACCTTC. Translation gives CASSPPSPPNYGYTF.

This chain links TRBV5-6 with TRBJ2-3; no definite D call. From germline, CDR1 is SGHDT and CDR2 YYEEEE. Trimming left V 4 bases short and J 5 bases short, with 11 bases between. The CDR3 covers 13 residues. Here the CDR3 DNA reads TGTGCCAGCAGCCGACAAGCATTAGATACGCAGTATTTT. Protein sequence: CASSRQALDTQYF.

The rearrangement uses TRBV11-3 and TRBJ2-7; the D gene is possibly TRBD2 (5 bases). V lost 5 bases, J lost 1 base, and 12 bases lay in between. The CDR3 is 14 amino acids. CDR1 SGHNT and CDR2 YENEEA come from the germline V gene. For the CDR3, the DNA is TGTGCCAGCAGCCTGCAGACGGGATCCTACGAGCAGTACTTC. Translation gives CASSLQTGSYEQYF.

The genes are TRBV2 and TRBJ1-2; a weak D match, TRBD1 (6 bases). The V gene lost 2 bases and the J gene lost 4 bases, with 11 bases spanning the gap. This CDR3 is built from 14 residues. CDR1 SNHLY and CDR2 FYNNEI come from the germline V gene. The CDR3 protein is CASSEYRASYGYTF. CDR3 coding DNA: TGTGCCAGCAGTGAATACAGGGCAAGCTATGGCTACACCTTC.

This sequence joins TRBV9 and TRBJ2-7, with TRBD2 identical over 9 bases. The V gene end was trimmed by 2 bases and the J gene end by 3 bases; junction bases not matched to a gene: 15. CDR1 and CDR2 (germline): SGDLS, YYNGEE. The CDR3 length is 18 residues. CDR3 in amino acids: CASSVSSGSSTIFYEQYF. The DNA of the CDR3 is TGTGCCAGCAGCGTTAGTAGCGGGAGCTCTACGATCTTCTACGAGCAGTACTTC.

J is TRBJ1-1 and V is TRBV29-1, with D uncertain. Trimming cost V 7 bases and J 1 base, with 4 bases left between them. CDR1 and CDR2 from the germline V gene are SQVTM and ANQGSEA. The CDR3 runs to 10 residues. In DNA, the CDR3 is TGCAGCGCCAGGAACACTGAAGCTTTCTTT. It translates to CSARNTEAFF.

This clone has just a few counts. The V call is TRBV13, the J call TRBJ1-3; D unclear. The V gene lost 2 bases and the J gene lost 2 bases, with 16 bases spanning the gap. The germline V gene has CDR1 PRHDT and CDR2 FYEKMQ (reference sequence). CDR3 size: 17 residues. CDR3: CASSLKGGGMAGNTIYF. The CDR3 DNA is TGTGCCAGCAGCTTAAAGGGTGGAGGGATGGCTGGAAACACCATATATTTT.

This chain uses TRBV30 with TRBJ1-1; D gene unclear. With 0 bases removed from V and 4 bases from J, the gap between germline ends came to 12 bases. Germline V gives CDR1 GTSNPN, CDR2 SVGIG (reference sequence). This CDR3 has 14 amino acids. This chain's CDR3 is CAWSVRTLRTEAFF. Written as DNA, the CDR3 is TGTGCCTGGAGTGTCCGCACCTTGCGCACTGAAGCTTTCTTT.

This clone was counted between two and nine times. V is TRBV6-6 and J is TRBJ1-6; D remains ambiguous. V was pared by 2 bases and J by 8 bases, with 13 bases between. This CDR3 region has 15 residues. Germline V gene lookup returns CDR1 MNHNY and CDR2 SVGAGI (reference sequence). The CDR3 DNA reads as TGTGCCAGCAGTTACAGGCAGCCAGGTGATTCACCCCTCCACTTT. This sequence encodes CASSYRQPGDSPLHF.